This T cell receptor beta chain is from a study of T cell clones after liver transplantation. Overall study: Samples came from ITN030ST, which attempted immunosuppression withdrawal within 2 years of liver transplantation. Post-transplant blood was tracked for graft-donor-reactive T cell clones identified in a pre-transplant mixed lymphocyte reaction. Samples came pre-transplant, pre-randomization before withdrawal, and post-randomization after withdrawal ended.

Sequenced by immunoSEQ multiplex PCR; TCRdb stores in-frame clones only, minus some. This table has some 80,000 clones, around four fifths appearing once. CDR3 size: 13 residues. Germline V CDR1 and CDR2: SGHNT, YYREEE (reference sequence). V dropped 7 bases and J dropped 3 bases, with 13 bases sitting between them. The chain recombines TRBV5-4 with TRBJ1-1, with D hard to call. Specimen: CD4+ T cells from blood, collected around 50 months after liver transplant. This receptor was identified in a human patient who received a liver transplant. Among the T cells, some may be from the graft donor. The CDR3 protein is CASGAKLHTEAFF. In DNA, the CDR3 is TGTGCCAGCGGAGCGAAGTTGCACACTGAAGCTTTCTTT.